In its sample, the clone carrying this T cell receptor beta chain was seen many times. CDR3 length equals 15 residues. V was shortened by 3 bases and J by 4 bases, with 13 bases between the two germline ends. Germline CDR1 and CDR2: MNHEY and SMNVEV (reference sequence). The data originate from a study of Graves' ophthalmopathy and Graves' hyperthyroidism. From RNA, the CDR3 regions of TCR beta chains were amplified and sequenced. First-round RT-PCR employed HTBI primers, with a second-round multiplex PCR after it. TCRdb recomputed calls from the multiplex PCR reads with MiXCR, one row per CDR3 protein. The sample consists of roughly 420,000 distinct CDR3 sequences, around 21% of them appearing once. No ophthalmopathy within 18 months of follow-up signified stable hyperthyroidism.

The receptor was isolated from a woman aged 18-35 years with stable Graves' hyperthyroidism. The chain is built from TRBV27 and TRBJ1-5; perhaps TRBD1 as D (5 bases). Sequenced sample: peripheral blood. CDR3 sequence reads: CASSFTYRLNQPQHF. CDR3 DNA: TGTGCCAGCAGTTTCACCTACAGGTTAAATCAGCCCCAGCATTTT.